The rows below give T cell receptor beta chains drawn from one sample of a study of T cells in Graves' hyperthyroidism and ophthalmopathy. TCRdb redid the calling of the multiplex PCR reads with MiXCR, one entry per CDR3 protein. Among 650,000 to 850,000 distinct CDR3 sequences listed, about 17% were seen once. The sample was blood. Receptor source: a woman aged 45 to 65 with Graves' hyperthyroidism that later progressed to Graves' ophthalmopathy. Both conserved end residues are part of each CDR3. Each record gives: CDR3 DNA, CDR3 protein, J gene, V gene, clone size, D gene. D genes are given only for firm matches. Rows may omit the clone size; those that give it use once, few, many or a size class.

CDR3nt: TGTGCCAGCAGCTTAGGGACAGGGGGCCCACTAAATGGCTACACCTTC
CDR3aa: CASSLGTGGPLNGYTF
j_gene: TRBJ1-2
v_gene: TRBV11-2
abundance: -
d_gene: TRBD1

CDR3nt: TGTGCCAGCAGTTACCCGGGACAGGGTCTTCTGGCCAAAAACATTCAGTACTTC
CDR3aa: CASSYPGQGLLAKNIQYF
j_gene: TRBJ2-4
v_gene: TRBV6-2/TRBV6-3
abundance: -
d_gene: TRBD1

CDR3nt: TGTGCCATCAGTGAAGTAGTACGGGGACGCACCGGGGAGCTGTTTTTT
CDR3aa: CAISEVVRGRTGELFF
j_gene: TRBJ2-2
v_gene: TRBV10-3
abundance: -
d_gene: -

CDR3nt: TGTGCCAGCAGTGAAGCGGAGGGGGCCCCCTACGAGCAGTACTTC
CDR3aa: CASSEAEGAPYEQYF
j_gene: TRBJ2-7
v_gene: TRBV6-1
abundance: many
d_gene: -

CDR3nt: TGTGCCAGCAGCCAAAATGGACAGGTCTCTAATCAGCCCCAGCATTTT
CDR3aa: CASSQNGQVSNQPQHF
j_gene: TRBJ1-5
v_gene: TRBV3-1
abundance: many
d_gene: TRBD1

CDR3nt: TGCGGTGCTAGAGTACAGCCAGATAGCAATCAGCCCCAGCATTTT
CDR3aa: CGARVQPDSNQPQHF
j_gene: TRBJ1-5
v_gene: TRBV20-1
abundance: -
d_gene: -

CDR3nt: TGTGCCAGCAGTTACGCGCAGGACCCAAGCACAGATACGCAGTATTTT
CDR3aa: CASSYAQDPSTDTQYF
j_gene: TRBJ2-3
v_gene: TRBV6-9
abundance: few
d_gene: -

CDR3nt: TGCGCCAGCAGCGTGAGCAGGGCGGGGAGAAACACCATATATTTT
CDR3aa: CASSVSRAGRNTIYF
j_gene: TRBJ1-3
v_gene: TRBV5-1
abundance: few
d_gene: -

CDR3nt: TGTGCCAGCAGCTTAGGTGACAGCGGAGGCTACACCTTC
CDR3aa: CASSLGDSGGYTF
j_gene: TRBJ1-2
v_gene: TRBV11-3
abundance: many
d_gene: -

CDR3nt: TGCAGGAGCCGGGACAGCACGAACACTGAAGCTTTCTTT
CDR3aa: CRSRDSTNTEAFF
j_gene: TRBJ1-1
v_gene: TRBV20-1
abundance: many
d_gene: TRBD1

CDR3nt: TGTGCCAGCAGCCCGGGGACCAGCGGGGCGAACGTGCGATGGTACGAGCAGTACTTC
CDR3aa: CASSPGTSGANVRWYEQYF
j_gene: TRBJ2-7
v_gene: TRBV11-2
abundance: -
d_gene: TRBD2

CDR3nt: TGCAGTGCTAGCCCTACGGTTTGGGCTGGGGACACTGAAGCTTTCTTT
CDR3aa: CSASPTVWAGDTEAFF
j_gene: TRBJ1-1
v_gene: TRBV20-1
abundance: -
d_gene: -

CDR3nt: TGCGCCAGCAGCAACCCATGGCCTCCAACAGGGGCCATCGGCTACACCTTC
CDR3aa: CASSNPWPPTGAIGYTF
j_gene: TRBJ1-2
v_gene: TRBV5-1
abundance: many
d_gene: TRBD1

CDR3nt: TGTGCCAGCAGCTGGACATCGGACCCTAACACTGAAGCTTTCTTT
CDR3aa: CASSWTSDPNTEAFF
j_gene: TRBJ1-1
v_gene: TRBV28
abundance: many
d_gene: -

CDR3nt: TGTGCCAGCAGTTTAGCAGGGGCGGGACCCCAAGAGACCCAGTACTTC
CDR3aa: CASSLAGAGPQETQYF
j_gene: TRBJ2-5
v_gene: TRBV6-5
abundance: -
d_gene: -

CDR3nt: TGTGCCAGCGGACAGGGACCCCTATACCAAGAGACCCAGTACTTC
CDR3aa: CASGQGPLYQETQYF
j_gene: TRBJ2-5
v_gene: TRBV2
abundance: -
d_gene: TRBD1